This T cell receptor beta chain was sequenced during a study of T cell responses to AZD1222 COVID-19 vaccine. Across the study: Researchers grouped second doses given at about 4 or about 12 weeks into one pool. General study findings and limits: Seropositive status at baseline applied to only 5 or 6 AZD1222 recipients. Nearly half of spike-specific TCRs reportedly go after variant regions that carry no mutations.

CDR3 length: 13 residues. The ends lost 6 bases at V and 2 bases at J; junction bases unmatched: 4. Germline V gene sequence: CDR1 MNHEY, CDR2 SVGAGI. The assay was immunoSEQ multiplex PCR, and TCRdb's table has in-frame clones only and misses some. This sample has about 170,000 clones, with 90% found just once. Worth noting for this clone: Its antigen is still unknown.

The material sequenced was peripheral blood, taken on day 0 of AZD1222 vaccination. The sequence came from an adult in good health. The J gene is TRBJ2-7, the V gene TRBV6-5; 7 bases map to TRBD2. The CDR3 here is CASRRGKTYEQYF. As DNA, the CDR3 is TGTGCCAGCAGGCGGGGGAAGACCTACGAGCAGTACTTC.